These T cell receptor beta chains were read from a single sample in a study of T cell responses to AZD1222 COVID-19 vaccine. The data were produced by immunoSEQ multiplex PCR, yet TCRdb's version contains in-frame clones alone and is incomplete. Among around 44,000 clones listed, approximately 86% were seen once. The sequencing used peripheral blood, collected 28 days after the second AZD1222 dose. The receptors shown here come from an adult who received the AZD1222 COVID-19 vaccine. Each CDR3 is given with its conserved first and last residue. D genes are given only for firm matches. The size field is filled for only some rows; it gives once, few, many or a size class.

CDR3 protein: CATTLGGGGLYEQYF
CDR3 DNA: TGTGCCACCACCTTGGGGGGGGGAGGGCTCTACGAGCAGTACTTC
J gene: TRBJ2-7
clone size: NA
V gene: TRBV5-4
D gene: TRBD2

CDR3 protein: CASSLTRANTQYF
CDR3 DNA: TGTGCCAGCAGTTTAACCAGGGCTAATACGCAGTATTTT
J gene: TRBJ2-3
clone size: NA
V gene: TRBV12-3/TRBV12-4
D gene: NA

CDR3 protein: CASSLITGELFF
CDR3 DNA: TGTGCCAGCAGCTTAATCACCGGGGAGCTGTTTTTT
J gene: TRBJ2-2
clone size: NA
V gene: TRBV7-9
D gene: NA

CDR3 protein: CASSLLRAGGADTQYF
CDR3 DNA: TGTGCCAGCAGCTTATTAAGGGCAGGAGGTGCAGATACGCAGTATTTT
J gene: TRBJ2-3
clone size: NA
V gene: TRBV11-2
D gene: NA

CDR3 protein: CASSQGLDKAYEQYF
CDR3 DNA: TGTGCCAGCAGCCAAGGGTTGGACAAGGCCTACGAGCAGTACTTC
J gene: TRBJ2-7
clone size: NA
V gene: TRBV3-1/TRBV3-2
D gene: NA

CDR3 protein: CASSSTMGTGELFF
CDR3 DNA: TGCGCCAGCAGCAGTACCATGGGCACCGGGGAGCTGTTTTTT
J gene: TRBJ2-2
clone size: NA
V gene: TRBV4-1
D gene: NA

CDR3 protein: CSAPRGHEQFF
CDR3 DNA: TGCAGCGCCCCGAGGGGTCATGAGCAGTTCTTC
J gene: TRBJ2-1
clone size: NA
V gene: TRBV29-1
D gene: NA

CDR3 protein: CASMAGRGGTNEKLFF
CDR3 DNA: TGTGCCAGCATGGCGGGCAGAGGTGGGACTAATGAAAAACTGTTTTTT
J gene: TRBJ1-4
clone size: NA
V gene: TRBV27
D gene: NA

CDR3 protein: CASSLGSSSYNEQFF
CDR3 DNA: TGTGCCAGCAGCTTAGGCAGCAGCTCCTACAATGAGCAGTTCTTC
J gene: TRBJ2-1
clone size: NA
V gene: TRBV5-4
D gene: NA

CDR3 protein: CASTLTSGKNEQFF
CDR3 DNA: TGTGCCAGTACGCTTACGAGCGGGAAGAATGAGCAGTTCTTC
J gene: TRBJ2-1
clone size: few
V gene: TRBV19
D gene: TRBD2

CDR3 protein: CASSYLTGSRETQYF
CDR3 DNA: TGTGCCAGCAGTTACTTAACCGGGAGTCGAGAGACCCAGTACTTC
J gene: TRBJ2-5
clone size: NA
V gene: TRBV6-5
D gene: NA

CDR3 protein: CASSGSTGDPYEQYF
CDR3 DNA: TGTGCCAGCAGCGGGTCGACAGGGGACCCCTACGAGCAGTACTTC
J gene: TRBJ2-7
clone size: NA
V gene: TRBV9
D gene: TRBD1

CDR3 protein: CASSLTAVNTEAFF
CDR3 DNA: TGCGCCAGCAGCTTAACAGCGGTGAACACTGAAGCTTTCTTT
J gene: TRBJ1-1
clone size: NA
V gene: TRBV5-1
D gene: NA

CDR3 protein: CASSWGAGQTNQPQHF
CDR3 DNA: TGTGCCAGCAGCTGGGGGGCCGGACAGACAAATCAGCCCCAGCATTTT
J gene: TRBJ1-5
clone size: NA
V gene: TRBV5-6
D gene: NA

CDR3 protein: CASSLVGASNQPQHF
CDR3 DNA: TGTGCCAGCAGCTTAGTAGGGGCTAGCAATCAGCCCCAGCATTTT
J gene: TRBJ1-5
clone size: NA
V gene: TRBV7-2
D gene: NA

CDR3 protein: CASSQGSLSYEQYF
CDR3 DNA: TGTGCCAGCAGCCAAGGGAGCCTCTCCTACGAGCAGTACTTC
J gene: TRBJ2-7
clone size: NA
V gene: TRBV3-1/TRBV3-2
D gene: NA

CDR3 protein: CAWSAAPSGTSGRKAKNIQYF
CDR3 DNA: TGTGCCTGGAGCGCCGCTCCTTCCGGGACTAGCGGGAGGAAGGCCAAAAACATTCAGTACTTC
J gene: TRBJ2-4
clone size: NA
V gene: TRBV30
D gene: TRBD2

CDR3 protein: CASSGTGGIGYTF
CDR3 DNA: TGTGCCAGTAGTGGAACAGGGGGGATTGGCTACACCTTC
J gene: TRBJ1-2
clone size: NA
V gene: TRBV19
D gene: TRBD1

CDR3 protein: CASTLSREQYF
CDR3 DNA: TGTGCCAGCACCCTTAGCCGCGAGCAGTACTTC
J gene: TRBJ2-7
clone size: NA
V gene: TRBV28
D gene: NA

CDR3 protein: CASSAGLAGETQYF
CDR3 DNA: TGTGCCAGCAGCGCCGGACTAGCAGGGGAGACCCAGTACTTC
J gene: TRBJ2-5
clone size: once
V gene: TRBV7-2
D gene: TRBD2

CDR3 protein: CASSSHSTGYNSPLHF
CDR3 DNA: TGTGCCAGCAGTTCCCACTCGACAGGGTATAATTCACCCCTCCACTTT
J gene: TRBJ1-6
clone size: NA
V gene: TRBV28
D gene: TRBD1

CDR3 protein: CATSRDMGRASSYEQYF
CDR3 DNA: TGTGCCACCAGCAGAGATATGGGGAGGGCGAGCTCCTACGAGCAGTACTTC
J gene: TRBJ2-7
clone size: NA
V gene: TRBV15
D gene: TRBD2

CDR3 protein: CASSLFHPRDAGGNTIYF
CDR3 DNA: TGTGCCAGCAGTTTATTTCATCCCAGGGATGCGGGGGGAAACACCATATATTTT
J gene: TRBJ1-3
clone size: once
V gene: TRBV28
D gene: NA

CDR3 protein: CASGAESHSYEQYF
CDR3 DNA: TGTGCCAGCGGGGCGGAGTCTCACTCCTACGAGCAGTACTTC
J gene: TRBJ2-7
clone size: once
V gene: TRBV28
D gene: NA

CDR3 protein: CASSLSETQYF
CDR3 DNA: TGTGCCAGCAGTTTAAGCGAGACCCAGTACTTC
J gene: TRBJ2-5
clone size: NA
V gene: TRBV12-3/TRBV12-4
D gene: NA

CDR3 protein: CASSLGGGKYGYTF
CDR3 DNA: TGTGCCAGCAGCTTAGGTGGCGGGAAATATGGCTACACCTTC
J gene: TRBJ1-2
clone size: NA
V gene: TRBV7-2
D gene: NA

CDR3 protein: CSLSNNYGYTF
CDR3 DNA: TGCAGTCTTTCTAACAACTATGGCTACACCTTC
J gene: TRBJ1-2
clone size: NA
V gene: TRBV20-1
D gene: NA

CDR3 protein: CATGPGGEQYF
CDR3 DNA: TGTGCCACCGGGCCCGGAGGCGAGCAGTACTTC
J gene: TRBJ2-7
clone size: NA
V gene: TRBV19
D gene: NA

CDR3 protein: CASSLGRGTDTQYF
CDR3 DNA: TGCGCCAGCAGCTTGGGACGGGGAACAGATACGCAGTATTTT
J gene: TRBJ2-3
clone size: NA
V gene: TRBV5-1
D gene: NA

CDR3 protein: CSVEGLGSNYGYTF
CDR3 DNA: TGCAGCGTTGAGGGTCTAGGATCTAACTATGGCTACACCTTC
J gene: TRBJ1-2
clone size: NA
V gene: TRBV29-1
D gene: NA

CDR3 protein: CASSLTGGEETQYF
CDR3 DNA: TGTGCCAGCAGTTTGACAGGGGGGGAGGAGACCCAGTACTTC
J gene: TRBJ2-5
clone size: NA
V gene: TRBV28
D gene: TRBD1

CDR3 protein: CASSSRQGSYQPQHF
CDR3 DNA: TGTGCCAGCAGTTCCCGACAGGGGAGTTATCAGCCCCAGCATTTT
J gene: TRBJ1-5
clone size: NA
V gene: TRBV28
D gene: TRBD1

CDR3 protein: CASSYSVTSYNEQFF
CDR3 DNA: TGTGCCAGCAGCTATAGCGTTACCTCCTACAATGAGCAGTTCTTC
J gene: TRBJ2-1
clone size: NA
V gene: TRBV3-1/TRBV3-2
D gene: NA

CDR3 protein: CASSEAFGAGELFF
CDR3 DNA: TGTGCCAGCAGTGAAGCATTCGGGGCCGGGGAGCTGTTTTTT
J gene: TRBJ2-2
clone size: NA
V gene: TRBV2
D gene: NA

CDR3 protein: CASSMGLAGAHEQFF
CDR3 DNA: TGTGCCAGCAGCATGGGACTAGCGGGAGCGCATGAGCAGTTCTTC
J gene: TRBJ2-1
clone size: NA
V gene: TRBV7-3
D gene: TRBD2

CDR3 protein: CASSPRGGIGPARHTEAFF
CDR3 DNA: TGTGCCAGCAGCCCGAGGGGGGGAATCGGCCCCGCCCGGCACACTGAAGCTTTCTTT
J gene: TRBJ1-1
clone size: NA
V gene: TRBV7-2
D gene: NA

CDR3 protein: CASSQLGIWSGQGADEQYF
CDR3 DNA: TGCGCCAGCAGCCAACTTGGGATTTGGTCGGGACAGGGGGCCGACGAGCAGTACTTC
J gene: TRBJ2-7
clone size: NA
V gene: TRBV4-3
D gene: TRBD1

CDR3 protein: CASSLEAGTYEQYF
CDR3 DNA: TGTGCCAGCAGCTTAGAAGCGGGAACCTACGAGCAGTACTTC
J gene: TRBJ2-7
clone size: NA
V gene: TRBV7-8
D gene: TRBD2

CDR3 protein: CASSPRTVTEAFF
CDR3 DNA: TGTGCCAGCAGCCCGAGGACAGTCACTGAAGCTTTCTTT
J gene: TRBJ1-1
clone size: NA
V gene: TRBV5-4
D gene: NA

CDR3 protein: CASSLDFKLGYEQYF
CDR3 DNA: TGTGCCAGCAGCTTAGATTTTAAGCTGGGCTACGAGCAGTACTTC
J gene: TRBJ2-7
clone size: NA
V gene: TRBV11-2
D gene: NA

CDR3 protein: CASSQDSYGGYTF
CDR3 DNA: TGTGCCAGCAGCCAAGATTCGTACGGTGGCTACACCTTC
J gene: TRBJ1-2
clone size: NA
V gene: TRBV3-1/TRBV3-2
D gene: NA

CDR3 protein: CASSLSASSYNEQFF
CDR3 DNA: TGCGCCAGCAGCTTATCTGCGAGCTCCTACAATGAGCAGTTCTTC
J gene: TRBJ2-1
clone size: NA
V gene: TRBV5-1
D gene: NA

CDR3 protein: CASSISGSGADTQYF
CDR3 DNA: TGTGCCAGTAGTATTAGCGGGAGTGGAGCAGATACGCAGTATTTT
J gene: TRBJ2-3
clone size: NA
V gene: TRBV19
D gene: TRBD2

CDR3 protein: CASSGSGAENQPQHF
CDR3 DNA: TGTGCCAGCAGTGGGTCCGGGGCAGAGAATCAGCCCCAGCATTTT
J gene: TRBJ1-5
clone size: once
V gene: TRBV2
D gene: NA

CDR3 protein: CASSFDGPNSPLHF
CDR3 DNA: TGTGCCAGCAGCTTTGACGGACCAAATTCACCCCTCCACTTT
J gene: TRBJ1-6
clone size: NA
V gene: TRBV11-3
D gene: NA